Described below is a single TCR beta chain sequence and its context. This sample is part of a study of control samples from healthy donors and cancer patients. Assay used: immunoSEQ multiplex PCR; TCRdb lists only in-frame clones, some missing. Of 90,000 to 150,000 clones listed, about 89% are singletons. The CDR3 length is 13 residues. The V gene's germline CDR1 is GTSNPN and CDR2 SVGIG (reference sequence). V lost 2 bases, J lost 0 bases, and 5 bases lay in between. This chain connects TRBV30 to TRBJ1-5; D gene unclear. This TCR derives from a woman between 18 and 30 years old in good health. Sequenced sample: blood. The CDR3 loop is CAWSLISNQPQHF. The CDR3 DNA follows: TGTGCCTGGAGTCTAATTAGCAATCAGCCCCAGCATTTT.